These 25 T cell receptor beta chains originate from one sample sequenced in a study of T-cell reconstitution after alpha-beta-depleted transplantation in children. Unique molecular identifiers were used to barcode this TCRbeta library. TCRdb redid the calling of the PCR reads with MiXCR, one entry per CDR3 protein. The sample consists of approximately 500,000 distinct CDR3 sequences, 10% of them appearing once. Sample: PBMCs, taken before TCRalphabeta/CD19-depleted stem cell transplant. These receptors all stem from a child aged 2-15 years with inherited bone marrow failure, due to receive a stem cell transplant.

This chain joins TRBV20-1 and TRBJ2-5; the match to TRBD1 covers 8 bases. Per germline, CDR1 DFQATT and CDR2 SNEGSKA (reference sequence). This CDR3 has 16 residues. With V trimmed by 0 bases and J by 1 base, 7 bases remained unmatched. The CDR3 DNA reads TGCAGTGCTAGAGATCTGCGGACAGGGCCCCAAGAGACCCAGTACTTC. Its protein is CSARDLRTGPQETQYF.

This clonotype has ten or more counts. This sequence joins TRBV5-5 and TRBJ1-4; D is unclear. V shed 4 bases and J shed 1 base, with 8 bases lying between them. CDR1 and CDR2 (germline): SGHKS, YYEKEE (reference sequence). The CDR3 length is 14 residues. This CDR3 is CASSLGITNEKLFF. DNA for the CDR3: TGTGCCAGCAGCCTAGGGATAACTAATGAAAAACTGTTTTTT.

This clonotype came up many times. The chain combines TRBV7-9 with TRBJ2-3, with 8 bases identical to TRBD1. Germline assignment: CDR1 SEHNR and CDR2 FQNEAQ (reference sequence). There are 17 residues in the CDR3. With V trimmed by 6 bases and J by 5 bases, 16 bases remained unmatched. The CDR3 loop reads CASRTPHDRGWEDTQYF. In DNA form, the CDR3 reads TGTGCCAGCAGAACTCCTCACGACAGGGGCTGGGAAGATACGCAGTATTTT.

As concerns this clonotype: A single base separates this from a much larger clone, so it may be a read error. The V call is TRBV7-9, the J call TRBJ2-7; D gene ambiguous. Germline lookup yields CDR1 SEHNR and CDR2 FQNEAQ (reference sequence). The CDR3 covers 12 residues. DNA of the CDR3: TGTGCCAGCAGCCCTACAGTGGGCGAGCATTACTTC. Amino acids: CASSPTVGEHYF.

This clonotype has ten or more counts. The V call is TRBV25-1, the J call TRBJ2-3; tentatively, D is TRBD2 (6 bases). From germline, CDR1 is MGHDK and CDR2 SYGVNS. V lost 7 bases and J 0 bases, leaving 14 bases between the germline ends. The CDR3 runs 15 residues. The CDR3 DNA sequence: TGTGCCAGCAATCACGGCGGGGCTAGCACAGATACGCAGTATTTT. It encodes CASNHGGASTDTQYF.

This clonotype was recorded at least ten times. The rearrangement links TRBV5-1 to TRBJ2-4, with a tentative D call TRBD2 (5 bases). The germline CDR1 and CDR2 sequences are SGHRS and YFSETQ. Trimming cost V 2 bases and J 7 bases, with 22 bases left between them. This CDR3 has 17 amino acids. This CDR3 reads CASSFGNTLTRANIQYF. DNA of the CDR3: TGCGCCAGCAGCTTCGGTAATACGCTTACTAGGGCGAACATTCAGTACTTC.

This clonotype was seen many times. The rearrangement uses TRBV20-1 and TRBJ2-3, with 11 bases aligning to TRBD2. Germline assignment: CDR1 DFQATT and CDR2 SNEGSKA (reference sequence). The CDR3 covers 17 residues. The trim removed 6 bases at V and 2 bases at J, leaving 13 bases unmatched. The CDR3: CSATSHQLAGDTDTQYF. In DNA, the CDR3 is TGCAGTGCAACATCCCACCAACTAGCGGGGGACACAGATACGCAGTATTTT.

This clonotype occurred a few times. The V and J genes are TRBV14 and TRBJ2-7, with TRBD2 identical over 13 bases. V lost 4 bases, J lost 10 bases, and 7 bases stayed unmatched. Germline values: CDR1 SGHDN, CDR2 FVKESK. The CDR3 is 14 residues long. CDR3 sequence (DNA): TGTGCCAGCAGCCGATTGACTAGCGGGAGGATCCAGTACTTC. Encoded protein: CASSRLTSGRIQYF.

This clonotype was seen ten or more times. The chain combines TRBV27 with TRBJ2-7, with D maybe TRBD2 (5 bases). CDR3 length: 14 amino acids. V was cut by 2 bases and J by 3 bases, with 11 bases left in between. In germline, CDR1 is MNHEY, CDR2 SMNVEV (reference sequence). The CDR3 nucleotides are TGTGCCAGCAGTTTAAGCGGCGGTAGCTACGAGCAGTACTTC. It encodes CASSLSGGSYEQYF.

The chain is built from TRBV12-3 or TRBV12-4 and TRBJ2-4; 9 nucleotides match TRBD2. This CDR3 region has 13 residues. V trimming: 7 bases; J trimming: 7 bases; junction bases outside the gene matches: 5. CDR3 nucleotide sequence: TGTGCCAGCAAGGCTAGCGGGACCAACATTCAGTACTTC. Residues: CASKASGTNIQYF.

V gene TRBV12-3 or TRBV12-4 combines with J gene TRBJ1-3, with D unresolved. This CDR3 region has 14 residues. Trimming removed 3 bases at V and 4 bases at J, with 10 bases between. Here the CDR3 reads CASSLNPGGNTIYF. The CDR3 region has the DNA TGTGCCAGCAGTTTGAACCCCGGCGGAAACACCATATATTTT.

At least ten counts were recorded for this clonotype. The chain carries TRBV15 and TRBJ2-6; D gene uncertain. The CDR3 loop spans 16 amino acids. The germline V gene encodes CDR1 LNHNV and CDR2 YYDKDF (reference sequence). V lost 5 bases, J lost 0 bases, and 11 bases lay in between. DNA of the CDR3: TGTGCCACCAGCGGTGCACAGAGCTCTGGGGCCAACGTCCTGACTTTC. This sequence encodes CATSGAQSSGANVLTF.

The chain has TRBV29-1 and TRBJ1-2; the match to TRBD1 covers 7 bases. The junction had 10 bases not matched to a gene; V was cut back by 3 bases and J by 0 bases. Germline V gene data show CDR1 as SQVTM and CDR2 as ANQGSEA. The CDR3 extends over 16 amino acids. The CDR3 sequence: CSVDGGTERTNYGYTF. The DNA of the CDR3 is TGCAGCGTTGACGGGGGGACAGAACGAACTAACTATGGCTACACCTTC.

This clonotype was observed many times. The CDR3 sequence: CASSRRDRPYNEQFF. The CDR3 bases are TGTGCCAGCAGCAGAAGGGACAGGCCCTACAATGAGCAGTTCTTC. The chain carries TRBV7-9 and TRBJ2-1, with 8 bases identical to TRBD1. From germline, CDR1 is SEHNR and CDR2 FQNEAQ (reference sequence). V was pared by 5 bases and J by 2 bases, with 5 bases of the junction left unmatched. CDR3 length equals 15 residues.

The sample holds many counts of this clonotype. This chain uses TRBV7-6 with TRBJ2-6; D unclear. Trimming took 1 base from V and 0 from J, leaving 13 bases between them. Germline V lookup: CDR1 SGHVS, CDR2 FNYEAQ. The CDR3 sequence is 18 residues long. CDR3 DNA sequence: TGTGCCAGCAGCTTAGATTCCCCTGGCAGCTCTGGGGCCAACGTCCTGACTTTC. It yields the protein CASSLDSPGSSGANVLTF.

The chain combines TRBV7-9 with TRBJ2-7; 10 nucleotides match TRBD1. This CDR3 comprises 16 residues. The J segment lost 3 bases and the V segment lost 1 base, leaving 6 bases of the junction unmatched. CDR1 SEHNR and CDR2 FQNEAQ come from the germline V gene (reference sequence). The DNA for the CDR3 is TGTGCCAGCAGCTTAGATCTTGGGACAGGGGTCTACGAGCAGTACTTC. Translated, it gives CASSLDLGTGVYEQYF. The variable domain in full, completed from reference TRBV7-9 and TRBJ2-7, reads DTGVSQNPRHKITKRGQNVTFRCDPISEHNRLYWYRQTLGQGPEFLTYFQNEAQLEKSRLLSDRFSAERPKGSFSTLEIQRTEQGDSAMYLCASSLDLGTGVYEQYFGPGTRLTVT.

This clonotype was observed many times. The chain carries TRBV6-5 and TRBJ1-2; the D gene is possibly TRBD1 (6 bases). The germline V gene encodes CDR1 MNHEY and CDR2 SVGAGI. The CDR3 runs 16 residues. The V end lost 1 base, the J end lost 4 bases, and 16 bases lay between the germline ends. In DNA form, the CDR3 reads TGTGCCAGCAGTTACTGGGCAAACAGGGTCGGCTATGGCTACACCTTC. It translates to CASSYWANRVGYGYTF.

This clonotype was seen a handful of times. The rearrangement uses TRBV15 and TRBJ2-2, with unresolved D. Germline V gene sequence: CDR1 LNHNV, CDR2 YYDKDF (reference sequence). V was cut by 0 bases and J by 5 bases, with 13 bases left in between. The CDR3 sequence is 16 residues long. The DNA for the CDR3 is TGTGCCACCAGCAGAGATCCCCAAGTGGGGACCGGGGAGCTGTTTTTT. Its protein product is CATSRDPQVGTGELFF.

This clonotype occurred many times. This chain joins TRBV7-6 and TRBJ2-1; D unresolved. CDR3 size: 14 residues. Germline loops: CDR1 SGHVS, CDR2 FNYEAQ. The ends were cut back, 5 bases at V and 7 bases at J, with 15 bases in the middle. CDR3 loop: CASSPLAGSNEQFF. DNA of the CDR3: TGTGCCAGCAGCCCTCTGGCCGGGTCAAATGAGCAGTTCTTC.

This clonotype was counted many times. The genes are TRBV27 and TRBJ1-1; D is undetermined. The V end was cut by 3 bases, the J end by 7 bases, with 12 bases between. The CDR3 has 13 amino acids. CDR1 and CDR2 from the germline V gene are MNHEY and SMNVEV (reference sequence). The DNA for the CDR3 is TGTGCCAGCAGTTTGGTAATGTCAGATGAAGCTTTCTTT. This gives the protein CASSLVMSDEAFF.

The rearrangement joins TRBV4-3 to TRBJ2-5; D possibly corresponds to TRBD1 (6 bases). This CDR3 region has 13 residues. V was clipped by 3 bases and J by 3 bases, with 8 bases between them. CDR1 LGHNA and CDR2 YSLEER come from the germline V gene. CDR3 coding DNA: TGCGCCAGCAGCCACACAGGGAAAGAGACCCAGTACTTC. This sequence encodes CASSHTGKETQYF.

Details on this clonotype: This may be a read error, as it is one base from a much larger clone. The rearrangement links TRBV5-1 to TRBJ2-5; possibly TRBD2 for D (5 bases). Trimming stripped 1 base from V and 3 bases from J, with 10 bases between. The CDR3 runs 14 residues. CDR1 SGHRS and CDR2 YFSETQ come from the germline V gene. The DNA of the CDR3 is TGCGCCAGCAGCTTGTCCCGGGAAAAAGAGACCCAGTACTTC. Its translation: CASSLSREKETQYF.

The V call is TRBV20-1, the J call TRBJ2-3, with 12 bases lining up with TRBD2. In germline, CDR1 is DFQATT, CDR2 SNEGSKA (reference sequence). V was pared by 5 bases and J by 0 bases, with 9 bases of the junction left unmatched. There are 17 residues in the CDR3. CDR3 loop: CSARASGRGSSTDTQYF. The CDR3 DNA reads TGCAGTGCTCGGGCTAGCGGGAGGGGATCTAGCACAGATACGCAGTATTTT.

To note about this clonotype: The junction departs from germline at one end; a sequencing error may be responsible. The DNA for the CDR3 is TGCGACAGCAGTCAAAGACACAGTCCCTACGAGCAGTACTTC. Translating it yields CDSSQRHSPYEQYF. J is TRBJ2-7 and V is TRBV23-1, with D hard to call. TRBV23-1 is filed as an ORF, its function uncertain. The CDR3 has 14 amino acids.

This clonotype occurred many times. CDR3 in amino acids: CAISEPKAGNEQFF. As DNA, the CDR3 is TGTGCCATCAGTGAGCCGAAAGCGGGAAATGAGCAGTTCTTC. The V gene is TRBV10-3, the J gene TRBJ2-1, with 7 bases identical to TRBD2. Germline V lookup: CDR1 ENHRY, CDR2 SYGVKD. After removal of 2 bases from V and 7 bases from J, the junction contained 5 bases not matched to a gene. The CDR3 contains 14 residues.